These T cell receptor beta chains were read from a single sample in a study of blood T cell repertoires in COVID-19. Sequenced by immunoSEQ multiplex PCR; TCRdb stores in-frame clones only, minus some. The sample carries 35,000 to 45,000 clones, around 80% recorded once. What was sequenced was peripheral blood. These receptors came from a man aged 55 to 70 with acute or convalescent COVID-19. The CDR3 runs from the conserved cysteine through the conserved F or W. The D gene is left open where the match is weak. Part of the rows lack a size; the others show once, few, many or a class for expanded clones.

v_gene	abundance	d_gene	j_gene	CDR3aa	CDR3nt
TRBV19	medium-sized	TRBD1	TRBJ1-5	CASTGDRSYSNQPQHF	TGTGCCAGTACCGGGGACAGGAGCTATAGCAATCAGCCCCAGCATTTT
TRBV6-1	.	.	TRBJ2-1	CASSDVAATWGEQFF	TGTGCCAGCAGTGACGTAGCGGCAACGTGGGGGGAGCAGTTCTTC
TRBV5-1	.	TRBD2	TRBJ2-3	CASSLGSGRALWTDTQYF	TGCGCCAGCAGCTTGGGTAGCGGGAGGGCCTTGTGGACAGATACGCAGTATTTT
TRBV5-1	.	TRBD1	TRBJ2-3	CASSYLGTGDEDTQYF	TGCGCCAGCAGCTACCTCGGGACAGGGGATGAGGATACGCAGTATTTT
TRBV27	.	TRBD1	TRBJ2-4	CASRDPGGSSKNIQYF	TGTGCCAGCAGGGACCCAGGGGGTTCATCCAAAAACATTCAGTACTTC
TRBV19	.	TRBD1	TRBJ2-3	CASSRGQDPDTQYF	TGTGCCAGTAGTAGGGGACAGGACCCAGATACGCAGTATTTT
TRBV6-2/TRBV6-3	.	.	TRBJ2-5	CASSYASSAQETQYF	TGTGCCAGCAGTTACGCGTCGTCAGCGCAAGAGACCCAGTACTTC
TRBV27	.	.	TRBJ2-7	CASSRLGSQLSYEQYF	TGTGCCAGCAGTCGACTCGGGAGTCAGCTCTCCTACGAGCAGTACTTC
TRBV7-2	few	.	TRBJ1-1	CASSRGLLTEAFF	TGTGCCAGCAGCAGGGGCCTCCTCACTGAAGCTTTCTTT
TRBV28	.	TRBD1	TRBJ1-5	CASSFPTDTGTGNNQPQHF	TGTGCCAGCAGTTTCCCAACCGATACCGGGACAGGGAACAATCAGCCCCAGCATTTT
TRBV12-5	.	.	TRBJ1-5	CASGLGQNQPQHF	TGTGCTAGTGGTTTGGGACAAAATCAGCCCCAGCATTTT
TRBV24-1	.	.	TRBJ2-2	CATSDHTGELFF	TGTGCCACCAGTGACCATACCGGGGAGCTGTTTTTT
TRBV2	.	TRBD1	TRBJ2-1	CASSEGTGLNEQFF	TGTGCCAGCAGTGAAGGGACAGGATTAAATGAGCAGTTCTTC
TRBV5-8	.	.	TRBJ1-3	CASSRGAMGNTIYF	TGTGCCAGCAGCCGTGGGGCAATGGGAAACACCATATATTTT
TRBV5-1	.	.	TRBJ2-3	CASSLGTKASTDTQYF	TGCGCCAGCAGCTTGGGGACAAAAGCTAGCACAGATACGCAGTATTTT
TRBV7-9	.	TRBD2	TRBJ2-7	CASSLPRTSGSYEQYF	TGTGCCAGCAGCTTACCTCGGACTAGCGGGAGTTACGAGCAGTACTTC
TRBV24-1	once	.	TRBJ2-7	CATSRNYLAQYF	TGTGCCACCAGTCGGAACTACCTCGCACAGTACTTC
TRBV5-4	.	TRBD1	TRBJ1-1	CASSLNTGVGTEAFF	TGTGCCAGCAGCTTAAACACAGGGGTTGGGACTGAAGCTTTCTTT
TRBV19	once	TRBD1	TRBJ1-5	CASREEDRGNQPQHF	TGTGCCAGTAGGGAAGAGGACAGGGGAAATCAGCCCCAGCATTTT
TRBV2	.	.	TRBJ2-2	CASRTGAGELFF	TGTGCCAGCAGGACGGGTGCTGGGGAGCTGTTTTTT
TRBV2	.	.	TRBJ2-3	CASRALQGGTQYF	TGTGCCAGCAGAGCCCTACAAGGAGGAACGCAGTATTTT
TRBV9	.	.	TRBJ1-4	CASSVAGQLNEKLFF	TGTGCCAGCAGCGTAGCAGGGCAACTTAATGAAAAACTGTTTTTT
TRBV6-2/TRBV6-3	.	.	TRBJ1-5	CASTYRGGNQPQHF	TGTGCCAGCACTTATCGGGGGGGCAATCAGCCCCAGCATTTT
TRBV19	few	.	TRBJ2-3	CASRISTPGLSADTQYF	TGTGCCAGTAGAATATCCACACCGGGGTTGAGCGCAGATACGCAGTATTTT
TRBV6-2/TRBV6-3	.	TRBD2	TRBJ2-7	CASSYGLAGELSYEQYF	TGTGCCAGCAGTTACGGGCTAGCGGGAGAGCTCTCCTACGAGCAGTACTTC
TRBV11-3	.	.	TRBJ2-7	CASSPLGLSYEQYF	TGTGCCAGCAGCCCTTTGGGACTTTCCTACGAGCAGTACTTC
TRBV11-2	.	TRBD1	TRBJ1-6	CASSWRTGWGTNSPLHF	TGTGCCAGCAGCTGGAGGACAGGGTGGGGAACCAATTCACCCCTCCACTTT
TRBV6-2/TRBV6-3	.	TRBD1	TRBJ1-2	CASSRTGEDGYTF	TGTGCCAGCAGTCGAACAGGGGAGGATGGCTACACCTTC
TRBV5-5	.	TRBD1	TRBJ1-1	CASSLTGPHTEAFF	TGTGCCAGCAGCCTGACAGGGCCCCACACTGAAGCTTTCTTT
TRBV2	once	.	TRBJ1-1	CASSYRPTHEAFF	TGTGCCAGCAGCTACAGACCAACCCATGAAGCTTTCTTT
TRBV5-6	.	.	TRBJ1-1	CASSLAGQGEAFF	TGTGCCAGCAGCTTGGCCGGGCAGGGTGAAGCTTTCTTT
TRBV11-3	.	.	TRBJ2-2	CASSLVIRVGELFF	TGTGCCAGCAGCTTAGTGATCAGGGTCGGGGAGCTGTTTTTT
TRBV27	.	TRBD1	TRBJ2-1	CASSLFQGALNEQFF	TGTGCCAGCAGTTTATTCCAGGGGGCTTTGAATGAGCAGTTCTTC
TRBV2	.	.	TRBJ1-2	CASSQGPFNYGYTF	TGTGCCAGCAGCCAGGGGCCTTTTAACTATGGCTACACCTTC
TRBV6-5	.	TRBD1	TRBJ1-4	CASSHRDSLEKLFF	TGTGCCAGCAGTCACCGGGACAGCCTAGAAAAACTGTTTTTT
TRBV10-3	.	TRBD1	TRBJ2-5	CAIRAGQGRQETQYF	TGTGCCATCAGAGCCGGACAGGGGCGTCAGGAGACCCAGTACTTC
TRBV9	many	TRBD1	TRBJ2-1	CASSVEGDRGADEQFF	TGTGCCAGCAGCGTAGAAGGGGACAGGGGGGCCGATGAGCAGTTCTTC
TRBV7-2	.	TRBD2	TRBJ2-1	CASSRTSGVSNEQFF	TGTGCCAGCAGCCGTACTAGCGGGGTATCGAATGAGCAGTTCTTC
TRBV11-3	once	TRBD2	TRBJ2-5	CASSPLAVETQYF	TGTGCCAGCAGCCCACTAGCGGTGGAGACCCAGTACTTC
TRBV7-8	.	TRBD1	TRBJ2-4	CASSFGTGVTKNIQYF	TGTGCCAGCAGCTTTGGGACAGGGGTAACCAAAAACATTCAGTACTTC
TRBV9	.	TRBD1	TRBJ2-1	CASSVGTGGHNEQFF	TGTGCCAGCAGCGTAGGGACAGGGGGCCACAATGAGCAGTTCTTC
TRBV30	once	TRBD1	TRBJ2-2	CAWSTGGGRNTGELFF	TGTGCCTGGAGTACAGGGGGCGGACGGAACACCGGGGAGCTGTTTTTT
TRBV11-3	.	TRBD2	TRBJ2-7	CASSPGLATYEQYF	TGTGCCAGCAGCCCCGGACTAGCGACGTACGAGCAGTACTTC
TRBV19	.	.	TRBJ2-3	CASSSAPSSRADTQYF	TGTGCCAGTAGTTCGGCCCCAAGTAGCCGAGCAGATACGCAGTATTTT